Below, 16 T cell receptor beta chains from the same sample are listed, as sequenced in a study of blood T cells in healthy people across ages. Alongside a J-beta primer mix, a sample-barcoded 5' primer served in a second PCR lasting about 6 to 12 cycles. TCRdb reprocessed the 5' RACE reads via MiXCR and lists one record per CDR3 protein. The data contain more than 1,400,000 distinct CDR3 sequences, approximately 40% of them singletons. Sequencing was performed on blood. Receptors were obtained from a woman younger than 30 in good health.

V is TRBV20-1 and J is TRBJ1-2, with TRBD1 matching 7 bases. Germline-derived CDR1 and CDR2 are DFQATT and SNEGSKA (reference sequence). This CDR3 has 13 amino acids. Trimming at V came to 2 bases and at J to 3 bases, leaving 3 bases not matched to a gene. The CDR3 here is CSARHGQDYGYTF. CDR3 bases: TGCAGTGCTAGACACGGACAGGACTATGGCTACACCTTC.

This clonotype occurred a few times. The chain recombines TRBV18 with TRBJ2-7, with D tentatively TRBD2 (7 bases). The CDR3 covers 15 residues. Per the germline V gene, CDR1 is KGHSH and CDR2 is LQKENI. V was cut by 4 bases and J by 0 bases, with 13 bases left in between. DNA of the CDR3: TGTGCCAGCTCACGTGGGGGGGCCTCCTCCTACGAGCAGTACTTC. Encoded protein: CASSRGGASSYEQYF.

The rearrangement joins TRBV7-9 to TRBJ2-3; no definite D call. Germline V gives CDR1 SEHNR, CDR2 FQNEAQ (reference sequence). With 5 bases removed from V and 1 base from J, the gap between germline ends came to 16 bases. The CDR3 extends over 16 amino acids. The CDR3 DNA sequence: TGTGCCAGCAGCCTAATGGCTCTAGGAGGCACAGATACGCAGTATTTT. Its protein product is CASSLMALGGTDTQYF. The variable domain in full, completed from reference TRBV7-9 and TRBJ2-3, reads DTGVSQNPRHKITKRGQNVTFRCDPISEHNRLYWYRQTLGQGPEFLTYFQNEAQLEKSRLLSDRFSAERPKGSFSTLEIQRTEQGDSAMYLCASSLMALGGTDTQYFGPGTRLTVL.

This clonotype was counted between two and nine times. The chain links TRBV7-9 to TRBJ2-7; tentatively, D is TRBD2 (5 bases). The CDR3 is 14 residues long. V lost 3 bases and J 2 bases, leaving 11 bases between the germline ends. CDR1 SEHNR and CDR2 FQNEAQ come from the germline V gene (reference sequence). The CDR3: CASSFAGPAYEQYF. Written as DNA, the CDR3 is TGTGCCAGCAGCTTTGCGGGTCCGGCCTACGAGCAGTACTTC.

The rearrangement links TRBV6-1 to TRBJ2-1; 8 nucleotides agree with TRBD2. The length of the CDR3 is 21 residues. Germline assignment: CDR1 MNHNS and CDR2 SASEGT. With V trimmed by 7 bases and J by 9 bases, 32 bases remained unmatched. The CDR3 reads CASTENVGAGGVFPRDGEQFF. In nucleotides, the CDR3 is TGTGCCAGCACCGAAAATGTAGGGGCGGGGGGTGTCTTTCCTCGGGATGGTGAGCAGTTCTTC.

The gene calls are TRBV5-1 and TRBJ1-1; no firm D call. The CDR3 runs 14 residues. Between the trimmed V and J ends, which lost 6 bases and 0 bases, there was a span of 12 bases. The germline V gene has CDR1 SGHRS and CDR2 YFSETQ. The CDR3 DNA follows: TGCGCCAGCACCGCGGACGGGATGAACACTGAAGCTTTCTTT. Amino acid sequence: CASTADGMNTEAFF.

The chain combines TRBV4-1 with TRBJ1-2; D is perhaps TRBD1 (5 bases). This CDR3 comprises 14 residues. Trimming removed 2 bases from V and 3 bases from J, with 10 bases in between. Per the germline V gene, CDR1 is MGHRA and CDR2 is YSYEKL. The CDR3 loop is CASSQQGSDYGYTF. Written as DNA, the CDR3 is TGCGCCAGCAGCCAACAGGGTAGCGACTATGGCTACACCTTC.

CDR3 bases: TGTGCCAGCTCAACAGGGGTGGAACGAAACACTGAAGCTTTCTTT. Its translation is CASSTGVERNTEAFF. The chain links TRBV18 to TRBJ1-1; 7 positions match TRBD1. The V gene end was trimmed by 5 bases and the J gene end by 2 bases; junction bases not matched to a gene: 8. Germline CDR1 KGHSH, CDR2 LQKENI. This CDR3 region has 15 residues.

The V and J genes are TRBV7-8 and TRBJ2-3; D is possibly TRBD2 (7 bases). V dropped 7 bases and J dropped 6 bases, with 20 bases sitting between them. From germline, CDR1 is SGHVS and CDR2 FQNEAQ. This CDR3 comprises 15 residues. The CDR3 DNA is TGTGCCAGCATCACCAAGAGGGGGGGGATGGATACGCAGTATTTT. The encoded protein is CASITKRGGMDTQYF.

The V and J genes are TRBV10-3 and TRBJ1-2, with D perhaps matching TRBD1 (5 bases). The V gene lost 2 bases and the J gene lost 8 bases, with 9 bases spanning the gap. Germline CDR1 ENHRY, CDR2 SYGVKD. The CDR3 length is 12 residues. CDR3 region: CAISEGAGGYTF. The DNA for the CDR3 is TGTGCCATCAGTGAGGGGGCAGGGGGCTACACCTTC.

V is TRBV7-2 and J is TRBJ2-7; TRBD2 matches at 12 bases. The CDR3 is made up of 19 amino acids. Trimming took 4 bases from V and 2 from J; bases not matched to a gene: 15. CDR1 and CDR2 (germline): SGHTA, FQGNSA. The CDR3 coding sequence is TGTGCCAGCAGCTCCAGGGGTTGGACTAGCGGGACGGTAACCTACGAGCAGTACTTC. Translated: CASSSRGWTSGTVTYEQYF. The variable domain in full, completed from reference TRBV7-2 and TRBJ2-7, reads GAGVSQSPSNKVTEKGKDVELRCDPISGHTALYWYRQSLGQGLEFLIYFQGNSAPDKSGLPSDRFSAERTGGSVSTLTIQRTQQEDSAVYLCASSSRGWTSGTVTYEQYFGPGTRLTVT.

This clonotype was picked up a small number of times. The chain combines TRBV28 with TRBJ2-4; D not resolved. CDR3 length: 16 amino acids. The germline V gene encodes CDR1 MDHEN and CDR2 SYDVKM. V lost 5 bases to trimming and J lost 0 bases, with 14 bases between them. The CDR3 sequence: CASSPTDAPAKNIQYF. In nucleotides, the CDR3 is TGTGCCAGCAGTCCGACTGACGCTCCAGCCAAAAACATTCAGTACTTC.

The chain employs TRBV6-1 and TRBJ2-1, with 9 bases fitting TRBD1. The DNA end is a closer match to TRBJ2-7, so the J assignment may be wrong. CDR1 MNHNS and CDR2 SASEGT come from the germline V gene. This CDR3 has 14 residues. The CDR3 protein is CASKLDRGYNEQYF. In DNA, the CDR3 is TGTGCCAGCAAACTGGACAGGGGCTACAATGAGCAGTACTTC.

This clonotype has a count of ten or more. This chain connects TRBV9 to TRBJ2-3; tentatively, D is TRBD2 (6 bases). CDR1 is SGDLS, CDR2 YYNGEE, per germline. V was cut by 2 bases and J by 8 bases, with 18 bases left in between. This CDR3 is 15 amino acids long. CDR3 amino acids: CASSVGGSLIPTQYF. The CDR3 DNA follows: TGTGCCAGCAGCGTTGGGGGGTCACTCATTCCTACGCAGTATTTT.

Details on this clonotype: Mismatch with germline at one junction end may stem from a read error. This rearrangement joins TRBV7-7 to TRBJ2-1, with D maybe TRBD2 (7 bases). Germline V gene data show CDR1 as SSHAT and CDR2 as FNYEAQ (reference sequence). The CDR3 is made up of 12 amino acids. DNA of the CDR3: TGTGCTAGCAGCTTCTACGGGGGGCACCAGTTCTTC. Translated, it gives CASSFYGGHQFF. The whole variable domain, filled in from reference TRBV7-7 and TRBJ2-1, reads GAGVSQSPRYKVTKRGQDVTLRCDPISSHATLYWYQQALGQGPEFLTYFNYEAQPDKSGLPSDRFSAERPEGSISTLTIQRTEQRDSAMYRCASSFYGGHQFFGPGTRLTVL.

This chain links TRBV20-1 with TRBJ2-1, with TRBD2 identical over 8 bases. Germline values: CDR1 DFQATT, CDR2 SNEGSKA (reference sequence). V shed 3 bases, J shed 15 bases, and the junction held 10 bases outside the gene matches. The CDR3 extends over 12 amino acids. CDR3 nucleotides: TGCAGTGCTAGGGCCCCGGGACTAGAGGCGTTCTTC. It codes for CSARAPGLEAFF.